The 14 T cell receptor beta chains below all came from one sample that was sequenced in a study of T cell clusters in autoimmune cytopenias. Multiplex touch-down PCR amplified TRB using TRB-A and TRB-B pools in one tube. TCRdb reprocessed the multiplex PCR reads, with one entry per CDR3 protein and no DNA. The sample totals about 15,000 distinct CDR3 sequences. TRB was amplified from approximately 230 ng of peripheral blood genomic DNA per sample. The data also belong to a second study, concerning T cell repertoires in aging, cancer and after chemotherapy.

Sequencing was done on a sample of peripheral blood. The receptors were sampled from a human donor in good health.

The chain couples TRBV19 to TRBJ1-2; no DNA is available, so the TRBD1 call from TCRdb remains unchecked. From germline, CDR1 is LNHDA and CDR2 SQIVND (reference sequence). This CDR3 has 17 residues. The CDR3 loop is CASSIPQRRTGRSGYTF.

Considering frequency, this clonotype is medium-sized. The V gene is TRBV19, the J gene TRBJ2-3. CDR1 is LNHDA and CDR2 is SQIVND in the germline V gene (reference sequence). The CDR3 consists of 12 residues. This CDR3 is CASSIRPDTQYF. Full variable domain (outside the CDR3, taken from reference TRBV19 and TRBJ2-3): DGGITQSPKYLFRKEGQNVTLSCEQNLNHDAMYWYRQDPGQGLRLIYYSQIVNDFQKGDIAEGYSVSREKKESFPLTVTSAQKNPTAFYLCASSIRPDTQYFGPGTRLTVL.

According to its frequency, this clonotype is medium-sized. The V call is TRBV6-6, the J call TRBJ2-5; the D call of TRBD2 rests on TCRdb alone, since no DNA is present to check it. The CDR3 covers 12 residues. CDR1 is MNHNY and CDR2 is SVGAGI in the germline V gene (reference sequence). CDR3 loop: CASSSLRDSQYF.

Judged by frequency, this clonotype is medium-sized. The J gene is TRBJ1-2, the V gene TRBV29-1; without DNA, the TCRdb call of TRBD1 cannot be checked. The CDR3 is 13 amino acids. Germline values: CDR1 SQVTM, CDR2 ANQGSEA. CDR3 loop: CSVQQGRDGGYTF.

This rearrangement joins TRBV7-9 to TRBJ2-3. This CDR3 region has 14 residues. Germline assignment: CDR1 SEHNR and CDR2 FQNEAQ (reference sequence). The CDR3: CASSLGTGGDTQYF.

The chain is built from TRBV27 and TRBJ2-7; absent DNA, TCRdb's TRBD1 call cannot be checked. This CDR3 contains 16 residues. Germline V gives CDR1 MNHEY, CDR2 SMNVEV (reference sequence). The CDR3 region is CASSEGATAGSYEQYF.

This rearrangement joins TRBV27 to TRBJ2-3; as DNA is missing, the TRBD1 call by TCRdb cannot be tested. Germline loops: CDR1 MNHEY, CDR2 SMNVEV (reference sequence). The length of the CDR3 is 13 residues. CDR3 sequence reads: CASSKLPGDTQYF.

According to its frequency, this clonotype is medium-sized (0.01 to 0.1%). The chain recombines TRBV30 with TRBJ1-2; TCRdb calls TRBD1, which cannot be checked without DNA. CDR3 size: 13 residues. Germline-derived CDR1 and CDR2 are GTSNPN and SVGIG (reference sequence). CDR3 amino acids: CAWSRQGAYGYTF. The entire variable domain, with the rest obtained from reference TRBV30 and TRBJ1-2, is as follows: SQTIHQWPATLVQPVGSPLSLECTVEGTSNPNLYWYRQAAGRGLQLLFYSVGIGQISSEVPQNLSASRPQDRQFILSSKKLLLSDSGFYLCAWSRQGAYGYTFGSGTRLTVV.

This clonotype is called medium-sized based on its frequency. The rearrangement links TRBV19 to TRBJ2-2. Germline CDR1 LNHDA, CDR2 SQIVND (reference sequence). The CDR3 contains 14 residues. The CDR3 here is CASSIAQLVGELFF.

The chain combines TRBV19 with TRBJ1-1; TCRdb's D gene call, TRBD1, goes unchecked for lack of DNA. There are 16 residues in the CDR3. Germline values: CDR1 LNHDA, CDR2 SQIVND (reference sequence). The CDR3 sequence is CASSRETALAGTEAFF.

The chain uses TRBV6-5 and TRBJ1-2; TCRdb reports TRBD1, a call that lacks DNA to check it against. Germline assignment: CDR1 MNHEY and CDR2 SVGAGI. CDR3 length equals 12 residues. The CDR3 loop reads CASSRHRGGYTF.

The V call is TRBV11-3, the J call TRBJ2-1; the D gene TCRdb calls, TRBD1, cannot be checked with no DNA. The germline CDR1 and CDR2 sequences are SGHNT and YENEEA. There are 15 residues in the CDR3. This chain's CDR3 is CASSSGGQSYNEQFF. The full variable domain, completed using reference TRBV11-3 and TRBJ2-1, is EAGVVQSPRYKIIEKKQPVAFWCNPISGHNTLYWYLQNLGQGPELLIRYENEEAVDDSQLPKDRFSAERLKGVDSTLKIQPAELGDSAVYLCASSSGGQSYNEQFFGPGTRLTVL.

The chain carries TRBV13 and TRBJ2-7. There are 14 residues in the CDR3. Germline-derived CDR1 and CDR2 are PRHDT and FYEKMQ (reference sequence). CDR3 loop: CASSLGHWAYEQYF.

The chain is built from TRBV12-3 or TRBV12-4 and TRBJ1-4. The CDR3 extends over 13 amino acids. The CDR3 here is CASRRATNEKLFF.